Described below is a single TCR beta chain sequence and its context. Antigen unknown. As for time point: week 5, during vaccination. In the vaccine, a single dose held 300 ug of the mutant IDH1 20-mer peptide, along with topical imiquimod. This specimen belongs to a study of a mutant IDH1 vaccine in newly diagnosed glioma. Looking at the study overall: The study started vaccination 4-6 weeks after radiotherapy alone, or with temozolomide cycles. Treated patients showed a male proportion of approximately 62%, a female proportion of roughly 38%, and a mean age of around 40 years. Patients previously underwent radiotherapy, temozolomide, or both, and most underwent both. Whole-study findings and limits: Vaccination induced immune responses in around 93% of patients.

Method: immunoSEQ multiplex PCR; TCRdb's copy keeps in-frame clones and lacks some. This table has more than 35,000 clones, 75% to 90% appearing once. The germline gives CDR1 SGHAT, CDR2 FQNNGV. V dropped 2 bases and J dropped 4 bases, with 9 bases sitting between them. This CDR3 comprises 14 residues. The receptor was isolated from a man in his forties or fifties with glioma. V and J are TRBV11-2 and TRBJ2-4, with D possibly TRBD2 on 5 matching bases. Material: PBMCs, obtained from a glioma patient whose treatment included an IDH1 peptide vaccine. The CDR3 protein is CASSLRADKNIQYF. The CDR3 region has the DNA TGTGCCAGCAGCTTACGAGCGGATAAAAACATTCAGTACTTC.